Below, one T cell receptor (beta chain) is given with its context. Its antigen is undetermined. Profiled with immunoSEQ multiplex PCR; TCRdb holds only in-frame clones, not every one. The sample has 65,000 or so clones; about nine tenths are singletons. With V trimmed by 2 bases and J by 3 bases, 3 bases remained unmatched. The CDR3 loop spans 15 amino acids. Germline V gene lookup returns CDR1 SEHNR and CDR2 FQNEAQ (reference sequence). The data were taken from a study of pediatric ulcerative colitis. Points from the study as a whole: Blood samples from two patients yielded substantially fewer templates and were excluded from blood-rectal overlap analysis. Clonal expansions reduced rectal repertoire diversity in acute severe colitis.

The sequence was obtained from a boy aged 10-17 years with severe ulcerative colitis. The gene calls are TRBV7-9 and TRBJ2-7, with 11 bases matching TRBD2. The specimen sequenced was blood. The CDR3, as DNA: TGTGCCAGCAGCTTACGACTAGCGGGAAGCTACGAGCAGTACTTC. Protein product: CASSLRLAGSYEQYF.